This T cell receptor (beta chain) was observed in a study of T cells after posttransplantation cyclophosphamide. Points from the study as a whole: TRB overlap between skin or GI tissue T cells and blood was limited. Later post-transplant blood repertoires were often dominated by donor CD8+ memory clones.

CDR1 WSHSY and CDR2 SAAADI come from the germline V gene. This CDR3 comprises 15 residues. V shed 5 bases and J 0 bases; nucleotides not matched to a gene: 2. Cyclophosphamide on days +3 and +4 followed busulfan-fludarabine conditioning and a marrow graft. TCRdb's table, derived via immunoSEQ multiplex PCR, lists solely in-frame clones and lacks some. This sample includes approximately 8,000 clones with no singletons; its ten biggest clones take up around 5.1%. Ten or more counts support this clone. Its antigen is not identified. The sequence was collected from a young adult male patient who received an allogeneic stem cell transplant from an unrelated donor, was CMV-positive, and had acute and chronic GVHD. Some T cells may be transferred from the graft donor. The rearrangement links TRBV10-2 to TRBJ2-3, with TRBD2 matching 10 bases. Here the sequenced sample was PBMCs, taken after allogeneic stem cell transplant with posttransplant cyclophosphamide. In DNA form, the CDR3 reads TGCGCCAGCAGTATACTAGCGGGGAGCACAGATACGCAGTATTTT. Its protein is CASSILAGSTDTQYF.